The present TCR beta chain was sequenced within a study of PD-1 blockade in classical Hodgkin lymphoma. Repertoires were generated with immunoSEQ multiplex PCR, while TCRdb's copy carries only in-frame clones and drops some. The repertoire holds some 90,000 clones, with around four fifths as singletons. Time point reported: cycle 4 day 1 (C4D1), after 6 weeks of nivolumab. No patient escaped relapse after autologous stem cell transplantation, and brentuximab vedotin exposure varied. The CDR3 is 15 amino acids. Germline CDR1 is SGHTA and CDR2 is FQGNSA. V lost 0 bases and J 0 bases, leaving 6 bases between the germline ends.

This TCR was recovered from a human donor with classical Hodgkin lymphoma. The sample here was peripheral blood mononuclear cells (PBMCs), taken before the fourth cycle of nivolumab. The chain joins TRBV7-2 to TRBJ2-1, with a tentative D call TRBD1 (6 bases). In DNA form, the CDR3 reads TGTGCCAGCAGCTTAGCGGGGGCCTCCTACAATGAGCAGTTCTTC. Protein product: CASSLAGASYNEQFF.